One and the same sample provided the 8 T cell receptor beta chains below, sequenced in a study of blood T cell repertoires in COVID-19. Assay: immunoSEQ multiplex PCR; the TCRdb copy retains only in-frame clones and omits some. The sample includes 120,000 to 150,000 clones, 65% to 90% of them seen just once. Input material: peripheral blood. The source of these receptors is a man aged 45 to 65 with acute or convalescent COVID-19.

The chain uses TRBV29-1 and TRBJ1-2, with TRBD1 matching 7 bases. The CDR3 extends over 13 amino acids. Germline V gene lookup returns CDR1 SQVTM and CDR2 ANQGSEA. Germline trimming cut 6 bases from V and 8 bases from J; bases unmatched to any gene: 12. CDR3 coding DNA: TGCAGCGTCGACAGGGATTCCTCTAGCGGCTACACCTTC. This encodes CSVDRDSSSGYTF.

The chain couples TRBV12-3 or TRBV12-4 to TRBJ2-3; the D is unclear. V was trimmed by 3 bases and J by 3 bases, leaving 4 bases between them. CDR3 size: 12 residues. The CDR3 loop is CASSLETDTQYF. As DNA, the CDR3 is TGTGCCAGCAGTTTGGAGACAGATACGCAGTATTTT.

Turning to this clone: Different DNA sequences within this sample yield the same CDR3. The chain is built from TRBV9 and TRBJ2-3; D possibly corresponds to TRBD1 (6 bases). There are 15 residues in the CDR3. The germline V and J ends were trimmed by 0 bases and 3 bases, with 11 bases remaining between them. CDR1 and CDR2 from the germline V gene are SGDLS and YYNGEE. The CDR3 is CASSVASGVTDTQYF. CDR3 coding DNA: TGTGCCAGCAGCGTAGCGTCAGGGGTTACAGATACGCAGTATTTT.

Of note for this clone: A junction end diverges from the germline sequence, so it may reflect a read error. V gene TRBV7-7 combines with J gene TRBJ2-1; 14 nucleotides line up with TRBD2. Germline CDR1 is SSHAT and CDR2 is FNYEAQ (reference sequence). The CDR3 loop spans 19 amino acids. The CDR3 DNA follows: TGTGCTAGCAGCTTAGACTTACCCGGGACTAGCGGGAGAGGTAATGAGCAGTTCTTC. It codes for CASSLDLPGTSGRGNEQFF.

This sequence joins TRBV27 and TRBJ2-1; TRBD2 matches 14 bases. The germline gives CDR1 MNHEY, CDR2 SMNVEV (reference sequence). CDR3 length equals 18 residues. V was clipped by 5 bases and J by 6 bases; unmatched bases: 12. The CDR3: CASSPYPRLAGGANEQFF. CDR3 bases: TGTGCCAGCAGTCCCTACCCTCGACTAGCGGGAGGGGCCAATGAGCAGTTCTTC.

The gene calls are TRBV6-6 and TRBJ2-7, with a tentative D call TRBD2 (6 bases). There are 14 residues in the CDR3. CDR1 is MNHNY and CDR2 is SVGAGI in the germline V gene (reference sequence). Between the trimmed V and J ends, which lost 6 bases and 1 base, there was a span of 13 bases. As DNA, the CDR3 is TGTGCCAGCAGCCAATCCGGGACTTCCTACGAGCAGTACTTC. Translation: CASSQSGTSYEQYF.

The chain has TRBV20-1 and TRBJ2-3; unclear D gene. Deletions cut 7 bases from V and 5 bases from J, with 10 bases between. The CDR3 is 11 residues long. In germline, CDR1 is DFQATT, CDR2 SNEGSKA (reference sequence). The CDR3 is CSVKTGDTQYF. CDR3 sequence (DNA): TGCAGTGTTAAAACGGGAGATACGCAGTATTTT.

The chain employs TRBV7-9 and TRBJ1-5; no reliable D call. Germline V gene sequence: CDR1 SEHNR, CDR2 FQNEAQ (reference sequence). Trimming took 1 base from V and 4 from J, leaving 8 bases between them. This CDR3 comprises 14 residues. CDR3 residues: CASSLEPGNQPQHF. As DNA, the CDR3 is TGTGCCAGCAGCTTAGAGCCGGGGAATCAGCCCCAGCATTTT.